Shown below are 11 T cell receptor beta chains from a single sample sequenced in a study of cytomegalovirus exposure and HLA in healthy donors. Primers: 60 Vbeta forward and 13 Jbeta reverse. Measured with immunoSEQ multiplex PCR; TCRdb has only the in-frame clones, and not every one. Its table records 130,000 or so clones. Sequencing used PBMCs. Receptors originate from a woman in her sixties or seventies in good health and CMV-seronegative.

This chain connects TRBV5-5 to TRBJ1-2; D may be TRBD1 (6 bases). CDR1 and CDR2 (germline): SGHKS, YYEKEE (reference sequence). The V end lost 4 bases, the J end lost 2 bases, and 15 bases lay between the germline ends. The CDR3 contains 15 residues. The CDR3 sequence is CASSLQGLINYGYTF. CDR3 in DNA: TGTGCCAGCAGCCTACAGGGTTTGATCAACTATGGCTACACCTTC.

CDR3 coding DNA: TGTGCCATCAGTGATCGGGCAGGACTAGCCAAAAACATTCAGTACTTC. Its protein product is CAISDRAGLAKNIQYF. The J gene is TRBJ2-4, the V gene TRBV10-3; D is possibly TRBD2 (5 bases). V lost 3 bases and J lost 0, with 12 bases in between. CDR3 size: 16 residues. Looked up from germline, CDR1 is ENHRY and CDR2 is SYGVKD.

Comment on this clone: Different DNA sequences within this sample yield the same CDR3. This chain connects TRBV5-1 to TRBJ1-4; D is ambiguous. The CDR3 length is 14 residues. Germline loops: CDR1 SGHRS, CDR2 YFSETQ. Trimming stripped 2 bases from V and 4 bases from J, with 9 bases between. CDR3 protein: CASSFGGSNEKLFF. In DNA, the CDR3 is TGCGCCAGCAGCTTTGGTGGCAGTAATGAAAAACTGTTTTTT.

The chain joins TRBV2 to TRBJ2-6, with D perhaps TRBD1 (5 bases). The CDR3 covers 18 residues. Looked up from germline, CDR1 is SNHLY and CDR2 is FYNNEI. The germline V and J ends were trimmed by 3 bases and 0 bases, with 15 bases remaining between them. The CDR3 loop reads CASSESGKALSGANVLTF. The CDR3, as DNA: TGTGCCAGCAGTGAGTCAGGGAAGGCCCTCTCTGGGGCCAACGTCCTGACTTTC.

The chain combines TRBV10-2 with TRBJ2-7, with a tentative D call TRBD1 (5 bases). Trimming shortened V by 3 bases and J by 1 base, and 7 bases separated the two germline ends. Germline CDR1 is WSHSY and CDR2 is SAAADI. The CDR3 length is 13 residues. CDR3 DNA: TGCGCCAGCAGTGAACAGGAGTCCTACGAGCAGTACTTC. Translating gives CASSEQESYEQYF.

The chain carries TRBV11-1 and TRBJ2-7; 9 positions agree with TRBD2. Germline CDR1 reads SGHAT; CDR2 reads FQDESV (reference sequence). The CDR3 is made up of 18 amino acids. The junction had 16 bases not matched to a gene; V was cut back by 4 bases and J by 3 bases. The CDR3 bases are TGTGCCAGCAGCTCCTTTTCTTACCGCGGGGGGGCGAACTACGAGCAGTACTTC. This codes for CASSSFSYRGGANYEQYF.

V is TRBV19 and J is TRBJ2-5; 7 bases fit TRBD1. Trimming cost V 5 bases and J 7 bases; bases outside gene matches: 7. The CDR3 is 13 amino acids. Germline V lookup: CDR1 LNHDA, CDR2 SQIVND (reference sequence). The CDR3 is CASSEDRAGTQYF. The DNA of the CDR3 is TGTGCCAGTAGTGAAGACAGGGCGGGGACCCAGTACTTC. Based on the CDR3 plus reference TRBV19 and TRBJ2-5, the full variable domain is DGGITQSPKYLFRKEGQNVTLSCEQNLNHDAMYWYRQDPGQGLRLIYYSQIVNDFQKGDIAEGYSVSREKKESFPLTVTSAQKNPTAFYLCASSEDRAGTQYFGPGTRLLVL.

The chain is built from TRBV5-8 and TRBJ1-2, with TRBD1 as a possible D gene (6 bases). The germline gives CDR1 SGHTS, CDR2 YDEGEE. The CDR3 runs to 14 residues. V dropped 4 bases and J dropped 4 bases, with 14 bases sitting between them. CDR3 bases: TGTGCCAGCAGCCGGACAGCAAACCTCTATGGCTACACCTTC. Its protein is CASSRTANLYGYTF.

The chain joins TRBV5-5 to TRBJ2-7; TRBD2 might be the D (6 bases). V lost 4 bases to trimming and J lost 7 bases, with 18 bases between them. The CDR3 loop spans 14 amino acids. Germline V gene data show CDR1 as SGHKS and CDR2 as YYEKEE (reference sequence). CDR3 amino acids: CASSPGTALWEQYF. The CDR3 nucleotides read TGTGCCAGCAGCCCCGGGACTGCCCTCTGGGAGCAGTACTTC.

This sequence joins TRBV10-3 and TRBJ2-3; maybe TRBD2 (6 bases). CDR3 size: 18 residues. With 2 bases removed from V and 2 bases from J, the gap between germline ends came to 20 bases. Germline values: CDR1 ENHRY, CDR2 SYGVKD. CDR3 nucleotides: TGTGCCATCAGTGAGATGGGGAGTAGCGGTACCCACACAGATACGCAGTATTTT. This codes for CAISEMGSSGTHTDTQYF.

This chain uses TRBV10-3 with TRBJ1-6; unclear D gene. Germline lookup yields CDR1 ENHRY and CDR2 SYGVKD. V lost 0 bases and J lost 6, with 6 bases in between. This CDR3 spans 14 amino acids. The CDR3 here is CAISESLANSPLHF. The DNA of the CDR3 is TGTGCCATCAGTGAGTCTCTAGCTAATTCACCCCTCCACTTT.